Below, 14 T cell receptor beta chains from the same sample are listed, as sequenced in a study of cytomegalovirus exposure and HLA in healthy donors. Amplification used 60 Vbeta primers and 13 Jbeta primers. Profiled with immunoSEQ multiplex PCR; TCRdb holds only in-frame clones, not every one. The repertoire table contains some 120,000 clones. Sequenced sample: PBMCs. These receptors came from a woman between 55 and 75 years old in good health and CMV-seronegative.

V is TRBV19 and J is TRBJ2-7, with TRBD2 as a possible D gene (6 bases). The CDR3 length is 15 residues. Germline V gives CDR1 LNHDA, CDR2 SQIVND (reference sequence). Trimming pared 0 bases from V and 0 bases from J, leaving 9 bases between. The chain's CDR3 is CASSIEASVSYEQYF. The CDR3 bases are TGTGCCAGTAGTATAGAGGCTAGCGTCTCCTACGAGCAGTACTTC.

The V gene is TRBV29-1, the J gene TRBJ1-2; no clear D. Germline CDR1 and CDR2: SQVTM and ANQGSEA. The CDR3 totals 13 residues. V lost 1 base to trimming and J lost 8 bases, with 14 bases between them. CDR3 sequence reads: CSVEGHGQRGYTF. The CDR3 coding sequence is TGCAGCGTTGAAGGGCATGGGCAAAGGGGCTACACCTTC.

V usage is TRBV5-6 and J usage is TRBJ1-1, with 7 bases fitting TRBD1. V was clipped by 4 bases and J by 7 bases; unmatched bases: 1. This CDR3 region has 11 residues. The V gene's germline CDR1 is SGHDT and CDR2 YYEEEE. The CDR3, as DNA: TGTGCCAGCAGCAGACAGGGTGAAGCTTTCTTT. It is translated as CASSRQGEAFF.

The DNA of the CDR3 is TGCAGCGTTGCACAGAGCAATCAGCCCCAGCATTTT. Translation gives CSVAQSNQPQHF. This sequence joins TRBV29-1 and TRBJ1-5; D is undetermined. Germline loops: CDR1 SQVTM, CDR2 ANQGSEA. Trimming shortened V by 4 bases and J by 1 base, and 5 bases separated the two germline ends. The CDR3 spans 12 residues.

V usage is TRBV28 and J usage is TRBJ2-7, with D maybe TRBD2 (5 bases). This CDR3 comprises 14 residues. Germline lookup yields CDR1 MDHEN and CDR2 SYDVKM. V lost 8 bases, J lost 2 bases, and 16 bases lay in between. CDR3 DNA: TGTGCCAGCCGACGGGGTTCGGGTCCCTACGAGCAGTACTTC. Translation: CASRRGSGPYEQYF.

The genes are TRBV7-2 and TRBJ1-4; no definite D call. V was pared by 5 bases and J by 12 bases, with 13 bases between. Looked up from germline, CDR1 is SGHTA and CDR2 is FQGNSA. The CDR3 extends over 12 amino acids. Written as DNA, the CDR3 is TGTGCCAGCAGCCAGACGGGGTGGGAACTGTTTTTT. This translates into CASSQTGWELFF.

The CDR3 is CASSLLAGEWAENIQYF. CDR3 DNA sequence: TGCGCCAGCAGCCTGCTAGCGGGAGAGTGGGCGGAAAACATTCAGTACTTC. The gene calls are TRBV5-1 and TRBJ2-4; 10 positions agree with TRBD2. V lost 4 bases to trimming and J lost 5 bases; unmatched junction nucleotides: 12. The CDR3 is 17 amino acids. Germline V gene sequence: CDR1 SGHRS, CDR2 YFSETQ. The full variable domain, rest sourced from reference TRBV5-1 and TRBJ2-4, is KAGVTQTPRYLIKTRGQQVTLSCSPISGHRSVSWYQQTPGQGLQFLFEYFSETQRNKGNFPGRFSGRQFSNSRSEMNVSTLELGDSALYLCASSLLAGEWAENIQYFGAGTRLSVL.

The gene calls are TRBV6-1 and TRBJ2-2; 7 bases map to TRBD1. The CDR3 has 13 residues. CDR1 is MNHNS, CDR2 SASEGT, per germline. The trim removed 6 bases at V and 5 bases at J, leaving 3 bases unmatched. CDR3 nucleotides: TGTGCCAGCAGGGGGACAGTAACCGGGGAGCTGTTTTTT. It yields the protein CASRGTVTGELFF.

This rearrangement joins TRBV5-1 to TRBJ2-1; 10 bases line up with TRBD2. After removal of 0 bases from V and 1 base from J, the junction contained 10 bases not matched to a gene. The CDR3 has 19 residues. Per the germline V gene, CDR1 is SGHRS and CDR2 is YFSETQ. The CDR3 reads CASSLGLAGAGGSYNEQFF. The CDR3 nucleotides are TGCGCCAGCAGCTTGGGGCTAGCGGGGGCCGGGGGATCCTACAATGAGCAGTTCTTC.

This chain links TRBV5-1 with TRBJ2-5; 12 nucleotides line up with TRBD2. The CDR3 is 17 amino acids. V gave up 3 bases and J gave up 0 bases; unmatched junction bases: 6. CDR1 and CDR2 (germline): SGHRS, YFSETQ. The CDR3 DNA follows: TGCGCCAGCAGCTATGGACTAGCGGGACCTTACCAAGAGACCCAGTACTTC. Its protein product is CASSYGLAGPYQETQYF.

The rearrangement uses TRBV4-1 and TRBJ2-7, with 8 nucleotides matching TRBD2. The CDR3 has 14 residues. Trimming removed 4 bases from V and 3 bases from J; junction bases left unmatched: 5. Per germline, CDR1 MGHRA and CDR2 YSYEKL. CDR3 DNA: TGCGCCAGCAGCCCCCGGGGGGGAGACTACGAGCAGTACTTC. This translates into CASSPRGGDYEQYF.

The V gene is TRBV7-2, the J gene TRBJ1-3, with 8 bases aligning to TRBD1. The trim removed 4 bases at V and 8 bases at J, leaving 7 bases unmatched. CDR1 and CDR2 (germline): SGHTA, FQGNSA. This CDR3 has 14 amino acids. CDR3 sequence reads: CASSSRTGSDTIYF. Written as DNA, the CDR3 is TGTGCCAGCAGCTCACGGACAGGGTCAGACACCATATATTTT.

The chain uses TRBV5-1 and TRBJ2-1; 8 bases align to TRBD2. The J segment lost 9 bases and the V segment lost 3 bases, leaving 5 bases of the junction unmatched. Germline CDR1 SGHRS, CDR2 YFSETQ. This CDR3 is built from 13 residues. The CDR3 DNA reads as TGCGCCAGCAGCTCCCGAGCGGGAGTTGAGCAGTTCTTC. This gives the protein CASSSRAGVEQFF.

The chain is built from TRBV5-1 and TRBJ2-7; weak D call: TRBD1 (6 bases). This CDR3 is 14 amino acids long. V lost 5 bases and J lost 4, with 16 bases in between. Germline V gene lookup returns CDR1 SGHRS and CDR2 YFSETQ. The CDR3 protein is CASRQTGVLYEQYF. DNA of the CDR3: TGCGCCAGCAGACAGACAGGTGTGTTGTACGAGCAGTACTTC. The full variable domain, with the rest looked up from reference TRBV5-1 and TRBJ2-7, is KAGVTQTPRYLIKTRGQQVTLSCSPISGHRSVSWYQQTPGQGLQFLFEYFSETQRNKGNFPGRFSGRQFSNSRSEMNVSTLELGDSALYLCASRQTGVLYEQYFGPGTRLTVT.